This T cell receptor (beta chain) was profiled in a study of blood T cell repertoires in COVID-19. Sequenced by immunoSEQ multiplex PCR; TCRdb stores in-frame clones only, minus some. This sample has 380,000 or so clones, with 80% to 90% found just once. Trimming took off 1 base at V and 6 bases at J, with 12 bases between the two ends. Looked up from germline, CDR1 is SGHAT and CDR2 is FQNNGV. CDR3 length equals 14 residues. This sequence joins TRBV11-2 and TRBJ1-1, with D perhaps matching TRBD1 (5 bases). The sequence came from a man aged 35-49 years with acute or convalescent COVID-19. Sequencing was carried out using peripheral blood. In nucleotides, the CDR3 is TGTGCCAGCAGCTTAGGGGGCAGGGACTCTGAAGCTTTCTTT. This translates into CASSLGGRDSEAFF.